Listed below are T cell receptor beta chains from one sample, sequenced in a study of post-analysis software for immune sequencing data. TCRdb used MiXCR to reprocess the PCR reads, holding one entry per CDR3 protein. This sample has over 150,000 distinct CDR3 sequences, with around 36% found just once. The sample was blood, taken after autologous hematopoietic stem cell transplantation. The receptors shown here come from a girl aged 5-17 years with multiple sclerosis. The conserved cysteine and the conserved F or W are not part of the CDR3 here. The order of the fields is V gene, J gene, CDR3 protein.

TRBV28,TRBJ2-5,ASSLSGETQY
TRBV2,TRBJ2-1,ASIGRSSGSSYNEQF
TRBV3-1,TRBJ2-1,ASSQGGAAYNEQF
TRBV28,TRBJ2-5,ASSLRQTSETQY
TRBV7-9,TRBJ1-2,ASSRGQGLNYGYT
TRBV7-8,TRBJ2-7,ASSFGRGGQY
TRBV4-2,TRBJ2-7,ASSLPGTDEQY
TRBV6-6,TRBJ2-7,ASSRLIYEQY
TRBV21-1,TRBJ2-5,ASSKDSEGCETQY
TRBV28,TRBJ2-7,ASSLGSRAREQY
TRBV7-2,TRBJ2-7,ASSVRGLSSYEQY
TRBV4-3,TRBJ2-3,ASSQVQKAGGPIYTQY
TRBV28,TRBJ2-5,ASSPRTGWATQY
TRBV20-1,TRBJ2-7,SAGKGPYEQY
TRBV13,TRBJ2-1,ASSLGPDYSYEQF
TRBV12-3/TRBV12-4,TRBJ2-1,ASSLDQGSSYNEQF
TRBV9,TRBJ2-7,ASSVGGRQQY
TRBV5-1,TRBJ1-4,ASSSIPDRPNEKLF
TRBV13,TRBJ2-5,ASSLGRTSGTGQY
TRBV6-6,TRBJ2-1,ASTETSGYNEQF
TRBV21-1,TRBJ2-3,ASSRVPAGVADTQY
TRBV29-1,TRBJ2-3,SVPNSSGSGTDTQY
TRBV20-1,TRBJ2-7,SARDVISLGAEQY
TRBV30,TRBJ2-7,AWSIPGQGLYEQY
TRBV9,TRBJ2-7,ASSVGSGMYEQY
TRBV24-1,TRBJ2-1,ATSGPLAGRASYNEQF
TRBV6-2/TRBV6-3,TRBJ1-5,ASSYLANQPQH
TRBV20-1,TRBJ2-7,SASSGGGYNEQY
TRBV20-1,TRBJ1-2,SARENPEGYT
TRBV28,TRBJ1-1,ASSWTGNTEAF
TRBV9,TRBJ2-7,ASSVEDGYEQY
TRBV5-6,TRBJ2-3,ASSLDASGSATTDTQY
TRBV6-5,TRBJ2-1,ASSYSASGELEGSYNEQF
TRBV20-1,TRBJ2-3,SASWDSSTDTQY
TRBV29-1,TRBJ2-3,SARGRTSGRVLTPDTQY
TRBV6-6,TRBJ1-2,ASSYSGRVKLAYGYT
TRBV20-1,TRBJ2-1,SALTSYSSYNEQF
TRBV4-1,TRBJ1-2,ASSQEGQGGYGYT
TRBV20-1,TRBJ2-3,SARDLGLDIDTQY
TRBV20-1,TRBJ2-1,SARSTGGLYNEQF
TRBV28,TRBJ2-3,ASSSSIDIYTDTQY
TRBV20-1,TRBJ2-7,SALPGHSEVSYEQY
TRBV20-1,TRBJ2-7,SARGWTYEQY
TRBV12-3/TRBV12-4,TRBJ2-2,ASSLEGRKLF
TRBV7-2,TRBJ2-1,ASSMTSTNEQF
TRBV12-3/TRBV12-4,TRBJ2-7,ASSLGLAVSSYEQY
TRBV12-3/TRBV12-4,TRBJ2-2,ASRNLNTGELF
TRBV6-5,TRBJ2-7,ASSYSPSSYEQY
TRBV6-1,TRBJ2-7,ASRTGYSYEQY
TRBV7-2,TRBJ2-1,ASSFASGRVNEQF
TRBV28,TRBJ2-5,ASRDSRQETQY
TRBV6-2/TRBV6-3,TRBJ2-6,ASSYNSGANVRT
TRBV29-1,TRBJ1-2,SVDEDRSNYGYT
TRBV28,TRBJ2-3,ASTSNRAGRDTQY
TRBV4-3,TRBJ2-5,ASSQGLGQETQY
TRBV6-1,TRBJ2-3,ASMEDFLSTDTQY
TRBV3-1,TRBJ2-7,ASSPQASGSYEQY
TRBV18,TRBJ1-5,ASSPGREGPRPQH
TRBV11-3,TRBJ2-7,ASSLGSPPGYEQY